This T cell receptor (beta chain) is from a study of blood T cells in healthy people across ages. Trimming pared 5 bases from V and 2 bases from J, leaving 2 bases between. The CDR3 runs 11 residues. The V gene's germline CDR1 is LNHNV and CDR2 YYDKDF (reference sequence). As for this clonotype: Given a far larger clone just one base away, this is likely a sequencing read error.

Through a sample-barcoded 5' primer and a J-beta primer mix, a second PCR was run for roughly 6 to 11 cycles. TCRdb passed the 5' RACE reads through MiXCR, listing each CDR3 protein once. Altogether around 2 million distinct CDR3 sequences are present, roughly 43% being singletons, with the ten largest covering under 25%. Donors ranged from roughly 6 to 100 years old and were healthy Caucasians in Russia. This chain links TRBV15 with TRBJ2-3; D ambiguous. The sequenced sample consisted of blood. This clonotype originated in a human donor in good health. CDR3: CATSFTDTQYF. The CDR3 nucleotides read TGTGCCACCAGCTTCACAGATACGCAGTATTTT.